The subject of this entry is one T cell receptor (beta chain). The antigen is undetermined. The data originate from a study of cytomegalovirus exposure and HLA in healthy donors. Overall study: Counted in an early data release were tens of millions of unique TCRs from HLA-typed donors.

CDR3 length equals 15 residues. Trimming cost V 3 bases and J 2 bases, with 14 bases left between them. Germline values: CDR1 SGHTA, CDR2 FQGNSA. Primers for the PCR totalled 60 Vbeta and 13 Jbeta. Produced via immunoSEQ multiplex PCR; TCRdb's table is partial and in-frame only. The repertoire shows about 160,000 clones; the top ten hold 1% to 1.5%. Study-wide results and caveats: One variant, a missense change in DCLRE1C, was linked in a later analysis to TCR beta V- and J-gene trimming. A later analysis reported that several of the most significant clusters appeared to be linked to common viral pathogens, among them Epstein-Barr virus. Upon later analysis, HLA-associated TCR beta chains proved more clonally expanded than other, equally common chains.

Specimen: PBMCs. The source of this sequence is an older woman in good health and CMV-seronegative. The V gene is TRBV7-2, the J gene TRBJ2-7; perhaps TRBD2 as D (6 bases). This CDR3 reads CASSLDSGGAYEQYF. In DNA form, the CDR3 reads TGTGCCAGCAGCTTGGACTCCGGGGGAGCCTACGAGCAGTACTTC.